The following is a T cell receptor beta chain sequence with its context. The data belong to a study of T cell responses to AZD1222 COVID-19 vaccine. The data were produced by immunoSEQ multiplex PCR, yet TCRdb's version contains in-frame clones alone and is incomplete. Of 100,000 to 150,000 clones in the sample, roughly 90% were seen once. Trimming took 3 bases from V and 8 from J; bases not matched to a gene: 7. Germline values: CDR1 LNHNV, CDR2 YYDKDF (reference sequence). This CDR3 is 15 amino acids long. This sample comprised peripheral blood, obtained on day 0 of AZD1222 vaccination. This TCR was recovered from an adult in good health. V gene TRBV15 combines with J gene TRBJ2-4; 10 nucleotides align to TRBD1. This CDR3 is CATSRDRGKGDIQYF. In DNA form, the CDR3 reads TGTGCCACCAGCAGGGACAGGGGGAAGGGTGACATTCAGTACTTC.